Presented here are 30 T cell receptor beta chains from one specimen sequenced in a study of blood T cell repertoires in COVID-19. Using immunoSEQ multiplex PCR, the repertoire was profiled, and TCRdb retains in-frame clones only, with some absent. The sample holds a few hundred thousand clones, around 85% seen once. Sequenced material: PBMCs or T cells enriched from blood (not recorded which). The receptors were gathered from a woman aged 40 to 50 who had recovered from COVID-19.

On this clone: Different DNA sequences within this sample yield the same CDR3. The chain couples TRBV19 to TRBJ2-3; maybe TRBD2 (5 bases). Germline loops: CDR1 LNHDA, CDR2 SQIVND (reference sequence). V was pared by 5 bases and J by 0 bases, with 9 bases between. The CDR3 is made up of 14 amino acids. CDR3: CASSPRGSTDTQYF. Written as DNA, the CDR3 is TGTGCCAGTAGTCCCCGGGGAAGCACAGATACGCAGTATTTT.

This rearrangement joins TRBV11-3 to TRBJ2-1, with TRBD2 matching over 8 bases. This CDR3 is 16 amino acids long. With V trimmed by 1 base and J by 8 bases, 10 bases remained unmatched. Germline V gene lookup returns CDR1 SGHNT and CDR2 YENEEA. CDR3 nucleotide sequence: TGTGCCAGCAGCTTAGGTCAGCGGGAGAAGGGGGATGAGCAGTTCTTC. It codes for CASSLGQREKGDEQFF.

V is TRBV28 and J is TRBJ2-7; the match to TRBD1 covers 10 bases. The CDR3 is 14 residues long. Per the germline V gene, CDR1 is MDHEN and CDR2 is SYDVKM. V gave up 5 bases and J gave up 7 bases; unmatched junction bases: 8. CDR3 sequence: CASSPRQGAMEQYF. The DNA of the CDR3 is TGTGCCAGCAGTCCCCGACAGGGGGCGATGGAGCAGTACTTC.

V usage is TRBV30 and J usage is TRBJ2-7, with a possible D match to TRBD1 (6 bases). CDR3 length: 11 amino acids. Germline lookup yields CDR1 GTSNPN and CDR2 SVGIG (reference sequence). Trimming shortened V by 5 bases and J by 9 bases, and 14 bases separated the two germline ends. CDR3 nucleotides: TGTGCCTGGGGGACAAGCTGGGTGCAGTACTTC. Translated: CAWGTSWVQYF.

This chain connects TRBV3-1 (or the pseudogene TRBV3-2) to TRBJ2-1; TRBD2 matches at 13 bases. After removal of 1 base from V and 10 bases from J, the junction contained 7 bases not matched to a gene. The CDR3 sequence is 16 residues long. Looked up from germline, CDR1 is LGHDT and CDR2 is YNNKEL (reference sequence). DNA for the CDR3: TGTGCCAGCAGCCAAGGGGGACTAGCGGGAAGGGTGGAGCAGTTCTTC. It specifies CASSQGGLAGRVEQFF.

In DNA form, the CDR3 reads TGTGCCAGCAGCCTACATCCCCAGGGGGAGAGCTCTGGAAACACCATATATTTT. Residues: CASSLHPQGESSGNTIYF. The chain couples TRBV16 to TRBJ1-3, with 7 bases matching TRBD1. This CDR3 has 18 amino acids. Per the germline V gene, CDR1 is KGHSY and CDR2 is FQNENV. V dropped 4 bases and J dropped 0; count of bases not matched to a gene: 12.

V and J are TRBV6-2 or TRBV6-3 and TRBJ2-1, with D possibly matching TRBD1 (5 bases). In germline, CDR1 is MNHEY, CDR2 SVGEGT. V was cut by 2 bases and J by 0 bases, with 20 bases left in between. The CDR3 has 19 residues. In nucleotides, the CDR3 is TGTGCCAGCAGTTACGTTGCGGTCCGGACATACCGCTCCTACAATGAGCAGTTCTTC. It encodes CASSYVAVRTYRSYNEQFF.

J is TRBJ2-5 and V is TRBV2, with D possibly matching TRBD1 (5 bases). Germline CDR1 is SNHLY and CDR2 is FYNNEI. This CDR3 is built from 14 residues. The V end was cut by 4 bases, the J end by 0 bases, with 9 bases between. The DNA for the CDR3 is TGTGCCAGCAGTGGGTCACAGGACCAAGAGACCCAGTACTTC. This codes for CASSGSQDQETQYF.

The chain combines TRBV2 with TRBJ1-5; perhaps TRBD1 as D (5 bases). V dropped 7 bases and J dropped 4 bases, with 14 bases sitting between them. This CDR3 has 14 amino acids. Per the germline V gene, CDR1 is SNHLY and CDR2 is FYNNEI. In nucleotides, the CDR3 is TGTGCCAGCACCACCATGGAGGGGAATCAGCCCCAGCATTTT. Its protein product is CASTTMEGNQPQHF.

The J gene is TRBJ1-2, the V gene TRBV15; TRBD1 matches at 7 bases. Germline loops: CDR1 LNHNV, CDR2 YYDKDF (reference sequence). V was clipped by 1 base and J by 6 bases; unmatched bases: 8. This CDR3 comprises 15 residues. The CDR3 reads CATSRAVTGDHGYTF. DNA of the CDR3: TGTGCCACCAGCAGAGCCGTTACAGGGGACCATGGCTACACCTTC.

This clone has a handful of counts. V gene TRBV5-6 combines with J gene TRBJ2-7; tentatively, D is TRBD2 (5 bases). The CDR3 consists of 13 residues. Trimming removed 5 bases at V and 7 bases at J, with 16 bases between. Germline V gives CDR1 SGHDT, CDR2 YYEEEE. This chain's CDR3 is CASSDKNGLEQYF. Written as DNA, the CDR3 is TGTGCCAGCAGTGACAAAAACGGACTGGAGCAGTACTTC.

V and J are TRBV7-2 and TRBJ2-7; no clear D. Deletions cut 3 bases from V and 2 bases from J, with 8 bases between. Germline assignment: CDR1 SGHTA and CDR2 FQGNSA. The CDR3 totals 13 residues. CDR3 amino acids: CASSLSETYEQYF. CDR3 DNA sequence: TGTGCCAGCAGCTTGAGCGAGACCTACGAGCAGTACTTC. Looking up the rest from reference TRBV7-2 and TRBJ2-7 gives the full variable domain: GAGVSQSPSNKVTEKGKDVELRCDPISGHTALYWYRQSLGQGLEFLIYFQGNSAPDKSGLPSDRFSAERTGGSVSTLTIQRTQQEDSAVYLCASSLSETYEQYFGPGTRLTVT.

The V and J genes are TRBV5-6 and TRBJ1-6; 7 positions agree with TRBD1. V lost 1 base, J lost 12 bases, and 13 bases stayed unmatched. CDR3 length equals 16 residues. Germline-derived CDR1 and CDR2 are SGHDT and YYEEEE. This chain's CDR3 is CASSLSARQGGGPLHF. For the CDR3, the DNA is TGTGCCAGCAGCTTGTCAGCACGACAGGGTGGTGGACCCCTCCACTTT.

The rearrangement uses TRBV10-2 and TRBJ1-4; possible D gene TRBD1, 6 bases. The V gene lost 3 bases and the J gene lost 7 bases, with 15 bases spanning the gap. Germline V gene data show CDR1 as WSHSY and CDR2 as SAAADI. This CDR3 is 15 amino acids long. CDR3 sequence: CASSDGGGGFEKLFF. The CDR3 DNA reads TGCGCCAGCAGTGACGGCGGGGGCGGGTTTGAAAAACTGTTTTTT.

The chain combines TRBV2 with TRBJ2-1, with TRBD2 identical over 7 bases. CDR1 and CDR2 (germline): SNHLY, FYNNEI. The V and J ends lost 6 bases and 1 base, in that order; junction bases with no gene match: 18. CDR3 length: 19 residues. The CDR3 is CASRAHLAALRSSYNEQFF. The CDR3 coding sequence is TGTGCCAGCAGAGCCCATCTAGCGGCACTGCGGAGTTCCTACAATGAGCAGTTCTTC.

This chain connects TRBV19 to TRBJ1-1, with D uncertain. Trimming stripped 1 base from V and 1 base from J, with 7 bases between. In germline, CDR1 is LNHDA, CDR2 SQIVND (reference sequence). The CDR3 is 14 residues long. CDR3 loop: CASSIGRQNTEAFF. In nucleotides, the CDR3 is TGTGCCAGTAGTATAGGGCGACAGAACACTGAAGCTTTCTTT.

A word on this clone: The same CDR3 arises from other DNA sequences in this sample as well. This sequence joins TRBV7-2 and TRBJ1-6, with 10 bases identical to TRBD1. The CDR3 runs 15 residues. J was trimmed by 7 bases and V by 0 bases; bases with no gene match: 0. Germline CDR1 reads SGHTA; CDR2 reads FQGNSA. CDR3 residues: CASSLAGQGNSPLHF. The CDR3 DNA sequence: TGTGCCAGCAGCTTAGCGGGACAGGGGAATTCACCCCTCCACTTT.

The V gene is TRBV5-1, the J gene TRBJ2-7, with D perhaps matching TRBD1 (5 bases). CDR1 SGHRS and CDR2 YFSETQ come from the germline V gene. This CDR3 is built from 14 residues. V gave up 0 bases and J gave up 3 bases, with 10 bases separating them. CDR3 amino acids: CASSLEWGDYEQYF. The CDR3 nucleotides read TGCGCCAGCAGCTTGGAGTGGGGCGACTACGAGCAGTACTTC.

The chain employs TRBV7-2 and TRBJ1-1; 10 bases fit TRBD1. Per germline, CDR1 SGHTA and CDR2 FQGNSA. The V and J ends lost 1 base and 4 bases, in that order; junction bases with no gene match: 6. CDR3 length: 16 amino acids. Here the CDR3 DNA reads TGTGCCAGCAGCTTAGTGGGACAGGGGACGGGCACTGAAGCTTTCTTT. Residues: CASSLVGQGTGTEAFF.

The count of this clone is one. The J gene is TRBJ2-6, the V gene TRBV27; 11 bases are shared with TRBD1. The CDR3 is 18 residues long. Losses at the gene ends were 6 bases for V and 1 base for J; bases not matched to a gene: 8. Germline V CDR1 and CDR2: MNHEY, SMNVEV (reference sequence). The CDR3 DNA reads TGTGCCAGCAGCCCGAGGACAGGGGGCGTTTCTGGGGCCAACGTCCTGACTTTC. Protein sequence: CASSPRTGGVSGANVLTF.

The chain joins TRBV19 to TRBJ2-2; TRBD1 matches at 10 bases. V lost 8 bases to trimming and J lost 7 bases; unmatched junction nucleotides: 13. The CDR3 runs 16 residues. The germline V gene encodes CDR1 LNHDA and CDR2 SQIVND (reference sequence). The CDR3 loop reads CASSNPGQGRDGELFF. CDR3 nucleotide sequence: TGTGCCAGTTCCAACCCGGGACAGGGGCGAGACGGGGAGCTGTTTTTT. The full variable domain, rest sourced from reference TRBV19 and TRBJ2-2, is DGGITQSPKYLFRKEGQNVTLSCEQNLNHDAMYWYRQDPGQGLRLIYYSQIVNDFQKGDIAEGYSVSREKKESFPLTVTSAQKNPTAFYLCASSNPGQGRDGELFFGEGSRLTVL.

The V call is TRBV28, the J call TRBJ2-7, with 15 bases aligning to TRBD2. This CDR3 comprises 22 residues. CDR1 and CDR2 (germline): MDHEN, SYDVKM. The V segment lost 4 bases and the J segment 2 bases; nucleotides outside the gene matches: 21. In nucleotides, the CDR3 is TGTGCCAGCAGTTCTATAACCGGGACTAGCGGGAGGCGACGCAAGAGCCCCTACGAGCAGTACTTC. Its translation is CASSSITGTSGRRRKSPYEQYF.

The V gene is TRBV27, the J gene TRBJ2-1; D possibly corresponds to TRBD2 (6 bases). Trimming shortened V by 5 bases and J by 15 bases, and 17 bases separated the two germline ends. From germline, CDR1 is MNHEY and CDR2 SMNVEV (reference sequence). This CDR3 contains 12 residues. CDR3 sequence (DNA): TGTGCCAGCAGTCCGCACCGGGGAGGTGTGTTCTTC. Its translation: CASSPHRGGVFF.

The CDR3 DNA reads as TGTGCCAGCAGCCACACGGGGACTAGCGGGTGGAAAGAGACCCAGTACTTC. Amino acids: CASSHTGTSGWKETQYF. The chain links TRBV3-1 (or the pseudogene TRBV3-2) to TRBJ2-5, with 12 bases identical to TRBD2. Unmatched junction bases numbered 8, after V lost 3 bases and J lost 3 bases. The CDR3 consists of 17 residues. The V gene's germline CDR1 is LGHDT and CDR2 YNNKEL (reference sequence).

The V and J genes are TRBV7-2 and TRBJ2-5; 15 positions match TRBD2. Germline V gene sequence: CDR1 SGHTA, CDR2 FQGNSA. V was clipped by 0 bases and J by 5 bases; unmatched bases: 10. The CDR3 loop spans 19 amino acids. As DNA, the CDR3 is TGTGCCAGCAGCTTAGCCGGACTAGCGGGAGGGCCTATTTGGGAGACCCAGTACTTC. This encodes CASSLAGLAGGPIWETQYF.

The chain links TRBV18 to TRBJ2-2; 16 nucleotides align to TRBD2. Germline V CDR1 and CDR2: KGHSH, LQKENI. The J segment lost 5 bases and the V segment lost 5 bases, leaving 5 bases of the junction unmatched. The CDR3 length is 17 residues. This CDR3 reads CASSSGLAGGRTGELFF. The CDR3 DNA reads as TGTGCCAGCTCATCGGGACTAGCGGGAGGGCGAACCGGGGAGCTGTTTTTT.

CDR3 sequence (DNA): TGTGCCAGCTCACCGGACAATCCGCTAGCGGGAGGTTCTGAGACCCAGTACTTC. Protein sequence: CASSPDNPLAGGSETQYF. The chain carries TRBV18 and TRBJ2-5, with 11 positions matching TRBD2. Losses at the gene ends were 3 bases for V and 5 bases for J; bases not matched to a gene: 14. The CDR3 is 18 residues long. Germline-derived CDR1 and CDR2 are KGHSH and LQKENI.

The genes are TRBV4-2 and TRBJ1-6; TRBD1 is a possible D gene (5 bases). Trimming shortened V by 0 bases and J by 10 bases, and 13 bases separated the two germline ends. CDR1 is LGHNA, CDR2 YNFKEQ, per germline. The CDR3 is 15 amino acids. This chain's CDR3 is CASSQEEQGNSPLHF. Written as DNA, the CDR3 is TGTGCCAGCAGCCAAGAGGAGCAGGGCAACTCACCCCTCCACTTT.

The DNA of the CDR3 is TGTGCCAGCAGCTTGACTAGCGGGAGTTTCTACGAGCAGTACTTC. It codes for CASSLTSGSFYEQYF. The J gene is TRBJ2-7, the V gene TRBV3-1 (or the pseudogene TRBV3-2); TRBD2 aligns across 12 bases. CDR3 size: 15 residues. V lost 5 bases and J lost 3; bases outside the gene matches: 5. In germline, CDR1 is LGHDT, CDR2 YNNKEL (reference sequence).

This clone has only a few counts. This chain connects TRBV10-3 to TRBJ1-2, with D maybe TRBD1 (5 bases). The germline V gene has CDR1 ENHRY and CDR2 SYGVKD. The ends were cut back, 3 bases at V and 2 bases at J, with 13 bases in the middle. The CDR3 covers 15 residues. The CDR3 DNA is TGTGCCATCAGTGACTCGGGGGGGAAGAACTATGGCTACACCTTC. It encodes CAISDSGGKNYGYTF.